This TCR beta chain was captured by sequencing in a study of OX40 agonist ivuxolimab in advanced cancers. The overall study: Ivuxolimab doses were 0.01, 0.1, 0.3, 1.5, 3 or 10 mg/kg every 2 weeks.

Profiled with immunoSEQ multiplex PCR; TCRdb holds only in-frame clones, not every one. The repertoire holds around 68,000 clones, with about nine tenths as singletons. Sequenced here: CD4+ or CD8+ T cells sorted from blood, sampled in a trial of the OX40 agonist ivuxolimab. The TCR sequence derives from an adult with an advanced solid tumor such as melanoma, head and neck, liver or kidney cancer.

CDR3 in DNA: TGCAGCGTTGAGGCAGGGATCTACTATGGCTACACCTTC. This codes for CSVEAGIYYGYTF. This rearrangement joins TRBV29-1 to TRBJ1-2; the D gene is possibly TRBD1 (5 bases). Trimming pared 3 bases from V and 3 bases from J, leaving 11 bases between. The CDR3 has 13 amino acids. Germline-derived CDR1 and CDR2 are SQVTM and ANQGSEA.